This passage covers 30 T cell receptor beta chains from one sample sequenced in a study of blood T cell repertoires in COVID-19. Assay: immunoSEQ multiplex PCR; the TCRdb copy retains only in-frame clones and omits some. Of 8,500 to 10,000 clones detected, about 91% appear once; the ten largest clones hold around 3.8%. The sequenced sample consisted of peripheral blood. The origin of the receptors is a woman aged 45-59 years with active COVID-19.

The chain has TRBV19 and TRBJ1-2; D is possibly TRBD1 (5 bases). Germline loops: CDR1 LNHDA, CDR2 SQIVND (reference sequence). V dropped 3 bases and J dropped 2 bases, with 7 bases sitting between them. This CDR3 has 13 amino acids. The CDR3 region has the DNA TGTGCCAGTAGTATGCAGGGCAACTATGGCTACACCTTC. Translated, it gives CASSMQGNYGYTF.

This chain connects TRBV28 to TRBJ2-2; D ambiguous. Looked up from germline, CDR1 is MDHEN and CDR2 is SYDVKM. This CDR3 comprises 11 residues. Trimming removed 3 bases from V and 7 bases from J, with 3 bases in between. The CDR3 loop is CASSFYGELFF. In nucleotides, the CDR3 is TGTGCCAGCAGTTTTTACGGGGAGCTGTTTTTT.

The rearrangement links TRBV6-5 to TRBJ2-7; weak D call: TRBD2 (7 bases). The CDR3 sequence is 15 residues long. Trimming stripped 10 bases from V and 0 bases from J, with 19 bases between. Germline CDR1 is MNHEY and CDR2 is SVGAGI. The CDR3 sequence: CATNAQRDTSYEQYF. The CDR3 DNA reads as TGTGCCACCAACGCCCAGCGGGACACCTCCTACGAGCAGTACTTC.

The rearrangement links TRBV19 to TRBJ2-1; TRBD2 agrees at 7 bases. CDR3 length: 16 residues. Trimming took 4 bases from V and 0 from J; bases not matched to a gene: 6. Germline lookup yields CDR1 LNHDA and CDR2 SQIVND (reference sequence). The CDR3 here is CASSTAGGSSYNEQFF. The CDR3 DNA is TGTGCCAGTAGTACGGCGGGCGGGAGCTCCTACAATGAGCAGTTCTTC.

V is TRBV5-6 and J is TRBJ1-2, with TRBD1 matching 11 bases. The CDR3 is 16 residues long. V trimming: 2 bases; J trimming: 2 bases; junction bases outside the gene matches: 5. Germline V gives CDR1 SGHDT, CDR2 YYEEEE. DNA for the CDR3: TGTGCCAGCAGCTTCGGACAGGGGGCATTGAACTATGGCTACACCTTC. This encodes CASSFGQGALNYGYTF.

This clone was observed a few times. The chain uses TRBV7-7 and TRBJ2-7; 9 bases agree with TRBD1. CDR1 and CDR2 from the germline V gene are SSHAT and FNYEAQ (reference sequence). There are 14 residues in the CDR3. Unmatched junction bases numbered 4, after V lost 5 bases and J lost 2 bases. The CDR3 sequence is CASSPGQGTYEQYF. CDR3 nucleotide sequence: TGTGCCAGCAGCCCCGGACAGGGGACCTACGAGCAGTACTTC.

This clone has a single count. This chain connects TRBV11-2 to TRBJ1-6, with D unclear. The germline V gene encodes CDR1 SGHAT and CDR2 FQNNGV. The length of the CDR3 is 14 residues. V lost 5 bases and J 7 bases, leaving 12 bases between the germline ends. The CDR3 sequence is CASSQSLRNSPLHF. For the CDR3, the DNA is TGTGCCAGCAGCCAAAGTCTGAGAAATTCACCCCTCCACTTT.

The chain couples TRBV24-1 to TRBJ1-2; D possibly corresponds to TRBD1 (6 bases). Germline V gene data show CDR1 as KGHDR and CDR2 as SFDVKD. Trimming stripped 3 bases from V and 0 bases from J, with 13 bases between. There are 16 residues in the CDR3. CDR3 residues: CATSDPGARPNYGYTF. In DNA form, the CDR3 reads TGTGCCACCAGTGATCCAGGGGCGCGACCTAACTATGGCTACACCTTC.

The chain uses TRBV24-1 and TRBJ1-2; D gene unclear. The V end lost 0 bases, the J end lost 3 bases, and 7 bases lay between the germline ends. The CDR3 is made up of 14 amino acids. Germline-derived CDR1 and CDR2 are KGHDR and SFDVKD. The CDR3 bases are TGTGCCACCAGTGATTTGCACAGAGACTATGGCTACACCTTC. As protein: CATSDLHRDYGYTF.

This clone has just one count. This chain joins TRBV30 and TRBJ2-7; TRBD1 matches at 7 bases. J lost 7 bases, V lost 3 bases, and 9 bases had no gene match. There are 13 residues in the CDR3. Germline CDR1 and CDR2: GTSNPN and SVGIG (reference sequence). The CDR3 coding sequence is TGTGCCTGGAGCGCCAACAGGGGTTCGGAGCAGTACTTC. This codes for CAWSANRGSEQYF. Looking up the rest from reference TRBV30 and TRBJ2-7 gives the full variable domain: SQTIHQWPATLVQPVGSPLSLECTVEGTSNPNLYWYRQAAGRGLQLLFYSVGIGQISSEVPQNLSASRPQDRQFILSSKKLLLSDSGFYLCAWSANRGSEQYFGPGTRLTVT.

In this sample, this clone turned up a few times. This chain joins TRBV30 and TRBJ1-4; 7 bases are shared with TRBD1. Per the germline V gene, CDR1 is GTSNPN and CDR2 is SVGIG (reference sequence). This CDR3 has 15 amino acids. Losses at the gene ends were 5 bases for V and 4 bases for J; bases not matched to a gene: 10. The CDR3 reads CAWALPNRGNEKLFF. The CDR3 DNA reads TGTGCCTGGGCGCTCCCTAACAGGGGTAATGAAAAACTGTTTTTT. The variable domain in full, with the rest retrieved from reference TRBV30 and TRBJ1-4, is SQTIHQWPATLVQPVGSPLSLECTVEGTSNPNLYWYRQAAGRGLQLLFYSVGIGQISSEVPQNLSASRPQDRQFILSSKKLLLSDSGFYLCAWALPNRGNEKLFFGSGTQLSVL.

Only one count was recorded for this clone. This chain joins TRBV28 and TRBJ1-2; no reliable D call. Germline values: CDR1 MDHEN, CDR2 SYDVKM. The CDR3 runs 13 residues. V was pared by 3 bases and J by 2 bases, with 7 bases between. Here the CDR3 reads CASSLRLNYGYTF. The CDR3 bases are TGTGCCAGCAGTTTGAGGTTAAACTATGGCTACACCTTC.

This chain's CDR3 is CASSDWDTYTEAFF. The DNA of the CDR3 is TGTGCCAGTAGTGATTGGGACACCTACACTGAAGCTTTCTTT. The chain combines TRBV19 with TRBJ1-1; D might be TRBD1 (6 bases). The CDR3 contains 14 residues. The germline V and J ends were trimmed by 5 bases and 3 bases, with 13 bases remaining between them. Germline loops: CDR1 LNHDA, CDR2 SQIVND (reference sequence).

The table lists this clone with a count of one. The chain recombines TRBV6-5 with TRBJ1-5, with 10 bases fitting TRBD1. The CDR3 is 15 residues long. Germline values: CDR1 MNHEY, CDR2 SVGAGI. Unmatched junction bases numbered 5, after V lost 6 bases and J lost 3 bases. The CDR3 coding sequence is TGTGCCAGCAGACCGGGACAGGGGACCAATCAGCCCCAGCATTTT. Its protein is CASRPGQGTNQPQHF.

The rearrangement joins TRBV7-9 to TRBJ2-1, with TRBD2 matching 9 bases. Germline V gives CDR1 SEHNR, CDR2 FQNEAQ (reference sequence). V dropped 4 bases and J dropped 9; count of bases not matched to a gene: 10. This CDR3 is built from 15 residues. CDR3 coding DNA: TGTGCCAGCAGCTCAGCGGGAGGAGGGCCGGGTGAGCAGTTCTTC. Translation gives CASSSAGGGPGEQFF.

The genes are TRBV7-9 and TRBJ2-1; D is ambiguous. This CDR3 spans 17 amino acids. The V gene lost 0 bases and the J gene lost 7 bases, with 19 bases spanning the gap. In germline, CDR1 is SEHNR, CDR2 FQNEAQ (reference sequence). CDR3: CASSLALSDFAVNEQFF. The CDR3 nucleotides are TGTGCCAGCAGCTTAGCGTTATCAGATTTCGCCGTTAATGAGCAGTTCTTC.

In this sample, this clone turned up once. This chain joins TRBV5-8 and TRBJ2-6, with a weak D call TRBD1 (6 bases). With 0 bases removed from V and 0 bases from J, the gap between germline ends came to 10 bases. Per germline, CDR1 SGHTS and CDR2 YDEGEE. The CDR3 runs to 17 residues. This chain's CDR3 is CASSLGQAPSGANVLTF. The CDR3 bases are TGTGCCAGCAGCTTGGGACAGGCTCCCTCTGGGGCCAACGTCCTGACTTTC.

Details on this clone: One end of the junction is discordant with germline, which a read error may explain. The chain combines TRBV9 with TRBJ1-1; D possibly corresponds to TRBD1 (5 bases). Germline CDR1 reads SGDLS; CDR2 reads YYNGEE. This CDR3 region has 13 residues. The CDR3 region has the DNA TGTGCCGGCAGCGTAGGGGCAGTGGTTGAAGCTTTCTTT. Translation gives CAGSVGAVVEAFF. Full variable domain (remainder filled in from reference TRBV9 and TRBJ1-1): DSGVTQTPKHLITATGQRVTLRCSPRSGDLSVYWYQQSLDQGLQFLIQYYNGEERAKGNILERFSAQQFPDLHSELNLSSLELGDSALYFCAGSVGAVVEAFFGQGTRLTVV.

This clone has a handful of counts. This rearrangement joins TRBV7-9 to TRBJ2-7, with 8 bases fitting TRBD1. V lost 4 bases, J lost 0 bases, and 5 bases stayed unmatched. The CDR3 is 15 amino acids. Looked up from germline, CDR1 is SEHNR and CDR2 is FQNEAQ (reference sequence). The CDR3 DNA reads TGTGCCAGCAGCTCTGAAGGGACAGGCTCCTACGAGCAGTACTTC. It translates to CASSSEGTGSYEQYF.

The CDR3 DNA sequence: TGTGCCAGTAGTATAGGAGCGGGATGGGCCTACGAGCAGTACTTC. It specifies CASSIGAGWAYEQYF. J is TRBJ2-7 and V is TRBV19, with 7 bases lining up with TRBD2. Germline CDR1 is LNHDA and CDR2 is SQIVND (reference sequence). The CDR3 has 15 residues. V trimming: 1 base; J trimming: 2 bases; junction bases outside the gene matches: 5. Looking up the rest from reference TRBV19 and TRBJ2-7 gives the full variable domain: DGGITQSPKYLFRKEGQNVTLSCEQNLNHDAMYWYRQDPGQGLRLIYYSQIVNDFQKGDIAEGYSVSREKKESFPLTVTSAQKNPTAFYLCASSIGAGWAYEQYFGPGTRLTVT.

The chain employs TRBV28 and TRBJ2-5; a possible D gene is TRBD2 (5 bases). This CDR3 region has 12 residues. The germline V gene has CDR1 MDHEN and CDR2 SYDVKM. Trimming removed 3 bases at V and 5 bases at J, with 7 bases between. The CDR3 region has the DNA TGTGCCAGCAGTTTTTGGAGGGAGACCCAGTACTTC. Translated, it gives CASSFWRETQYF.

About this clone: At one boundary the junction diverges from the germline segment, which might be a read error. V gene TRBV30 combines with J gene TRBJ2-7; a possible D gene is TRBD2 (7 bases). CDR1 is GTSNPN, CDR2 SVGIG, per germline (reference sequence). The CDR3 is 13 residues long. The CDR3 DNA reads TGTGCCTGGGGACCCGGGGGGCACTACGGGCAGTACTTC. It is translated as CAWGPGGHYGQYF.

CDR3 loop: CASSLGGTGAYGYTF. The DNA of the CDR3 is TGCGCCAGCAGCTTGGGAGGGACAGGGGCCTATGGCTACACCTTC. The chain is built from TRBV5-1 and TRBJ1-2, with 10 bases matching TRBD1. V dropped 0 bases and J dropped 4; count of bases not matched to a gene: 3. The length of the CDR3 is 15 residues. Germline CDR1 is SGHRS and CDR2 is YFSETQ.

CDR3 region: CASSSSGTSGRDFTDTQYF. The CDR3 DNA reads TGTGCCAGCAGCTCATCCGGGACTAGCGGGAGAGATTTCACAGATACGCAGTATTTT. The V call is TRBV7-9, the J call TRBJ2-3; 14 nucleotides agree with TRBD2. The CDR3 totals 19 residues. The junction had 11 bases not matched to a gene; V was cut back by 4 bases and J by 2 bases. CDR1 is SEHNR, CDR2 FQNEAQ, per germline (reference sequence).

CDR3 in amino acids: CASSPIDPALADDTDTQYF. CDR3 coding DNA: TGTGCCAGCAGCCCCATAGACCCCGCACTAGCGGATGACACAGATACGCAGTATTTT. The J gene is TRBJ2-3, the V gene TRBV7-9, with 8 bases that match TRBD2. V lost 5 bases and J lost 2; bases outside the gene matches: 18. This CDR3 is 19 amino acids long. The germline CDR1 and CDR2 sequences are SEHNR and FQNEAQ (reference sequence).

With respect to this clone: The sample contains more than one DNA sequence encoding this CDR3. In DNA form, the CDR3 reads TGTGCCAGCAGTTTCGGGGTCAATCAGCCCCAGCATTTT. Amino acids: CASSFGVNQPQHF. The chain is built from TRBV28 and TRBJ1-5, with unresolved D. This CDR3 has 13 residues. Germline V gives CDR1 MDHEN, CDR2 SYDVKM. Trimming pared 3 bases from V and 3 bases from J, leaving 6 bases between.

The V gene is TRBV11-2, the J gene TRBJ2-3; D is unresolved. The CDR3 is 13 residues long. Germline values: CDR1 SGHAT, CDR2 FQNNGV. The V end was cut by 5 bases, the J end by 5 bases, with 11 bases between. CDR3 sequence reads: CASSPWARDTQYF. CDR3 DNA: TGTGCCAGCAGCCCCTGGGCGAGAGATACGCAGTATTTT.

This clone was observed once. The chain joins TRBV20-1 to TRBJ2-1; D is unresolved. Germline assignment: CDR1 DFQATT and CDR2 SNEGSKA (reference sequence). The CDR3 extends over 16 amino acids. The germline V and J ends were trimmed by 3 bases and 6 bases, with 21 bases remaining between them. The CDR3 DNA reads TGCAGTGCTAGTCTATTTAGAGGCTCCTCCGGCAATGAGCAGTTCTTC. Protein sequence: CSASLFRGSSGNEQFF.

The V and J genes are TRBV5-4 and TRBJ2-2; 7 bases align to TRBD1. With V trimmed by 3 bases and J by 5 bases, 1 base remained unmatched. From germline, CDR1 is SGHNT and CDR2 YYREEE (reference sequence). There are 13 residues in the CDR3. The DNA of the CDR3 is TGTGCCAGCAGCTCGGGACAGACCGGGGAGCTGTTTTTT. This codes for CASSSGQTGELFF.

The J gene is TRBJ2-1, the V gene TRBV10-2, with 9 positions matching TRBD2. The CDR3 covers 18 residues. The V segment lost 2 bases and the J segment 7 bases; nucleotides outside the gene matches: 15. CDR1 is WSHSY, CDR2 SAAADI, per germline. CDR3 protein: CASSEPTLTSGEGNEQFF. The CDR3 DNA follows: TGCGCCAGCAGTGAGCCCACCTTGACTAGCGGAGAGGGTAATGAGCAGTTCTTC.